This T cell receptor (beta chain) stems from a study of CD8 T cells in ankylosing spondylitis. Germline V lookup: CDR1 SGHVS, CDR2 FNYEAQ. V was pared by 5 bases and J by 6 bases, with 9 bases of the junction left unmatched. The CDR3 length is 14 residues. In TCRdb, the 5' RACE reads were re-called with MiXCR into one record per CDR3 protein. In the table there are 150,000 or so distinct CDR3 sequences, 9.8% of which are singletons. Sample: blood, either unsorted or a sorted T cell fraction (not recorded which). This TCR was sampled from a female donor with ankylosing spondylitis or in good health (not recorded which). The chain employs TRBV7-6 and TRBJ2-7, with 8 bases aligning to TRBD1. The chain's CDR3 is CASSPDRGGVEQYF. The CDR3 nucleotides are TGTGCCAGCAGCCCCGACAGGGGAGGAGTCGAGCAGTACTTC.